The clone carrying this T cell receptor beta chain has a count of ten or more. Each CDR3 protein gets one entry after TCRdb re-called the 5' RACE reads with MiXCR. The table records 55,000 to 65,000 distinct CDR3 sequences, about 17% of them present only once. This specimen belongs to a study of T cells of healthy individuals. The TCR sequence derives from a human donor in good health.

The CDR3 here is CASSPSGNTEAFF. The CDR3, as DNA: TGTGCCAGCTCACCATCAGGGAACACTGAAGCTTTCTTT. The chain couples TRBV18 to TRBJ1-1; D remains ambiguous. The germline V gene encodes CDR1 KGHSH and CDR2 LQKENI. This CDR3 is 13 amino acids long. Between the trimmed V and J ends, which lost 2 bases and 1 base, there was a span of 5 bases.